This TCR beta chain stems from a study of beta chain features in type 1 diabetes. Study findings and constraints: Possibly, sequencing cDNA over-represented cells that had high TCR expression levels. Patients with Type 1 diabetes showed moderately but significantly shorter TCRB CDR3s in all four CD4+ subsets. Individuals with type 1 diabetes displayed fewer insertions and more deletions at VDJ junctions. A potential influence of HLA type upon TCRB rearrangement remained unresolved herein.

A note on this clone: The antigen is not known.

Germline V gives CDR1 SQVTM, CDR2 ANQGSEA. This CDR3 has 12 residues. Trimming took 7 bases from V and 0 from J, leaving 6 bases between them. Every isolated RNA sample was fully reverse transcribed, so sequencing captured expressed TCRB transcripts. Sequenced by immunoSEQ multiplex PCR; TCRdb stores in-frame clones only, minus some. Of around 260,000 clones listed, 24% are singletons. This chain connects TRBV29-1 to TRBJ2-2; tentatively, D is TRBD2 (5 bases). Specimen: naive CD4+ T cells from blood. The TCR comes from a woman aged 25-40 years with type 1 diabetes. CDR3 loop: CSGTSNTGELFF. The CDR3 DNA sequence: TGCAGCGGGACTTCGAACACCGGGGAGCTGTTTTTT.